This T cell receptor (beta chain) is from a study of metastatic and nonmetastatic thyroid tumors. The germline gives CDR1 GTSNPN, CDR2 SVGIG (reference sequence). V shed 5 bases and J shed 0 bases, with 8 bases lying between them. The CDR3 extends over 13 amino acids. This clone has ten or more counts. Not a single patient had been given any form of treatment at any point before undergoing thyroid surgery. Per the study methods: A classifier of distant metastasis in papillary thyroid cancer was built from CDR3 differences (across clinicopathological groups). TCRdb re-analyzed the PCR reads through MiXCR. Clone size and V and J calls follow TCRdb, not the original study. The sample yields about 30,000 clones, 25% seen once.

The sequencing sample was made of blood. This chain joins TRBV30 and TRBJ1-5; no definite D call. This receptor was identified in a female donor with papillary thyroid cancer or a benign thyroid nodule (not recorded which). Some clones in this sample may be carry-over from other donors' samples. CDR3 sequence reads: CAWALSSNQPQHF. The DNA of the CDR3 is TGTGCCTGGGCATTAAGTAGCAATCAGCCCCAGCATTTT.